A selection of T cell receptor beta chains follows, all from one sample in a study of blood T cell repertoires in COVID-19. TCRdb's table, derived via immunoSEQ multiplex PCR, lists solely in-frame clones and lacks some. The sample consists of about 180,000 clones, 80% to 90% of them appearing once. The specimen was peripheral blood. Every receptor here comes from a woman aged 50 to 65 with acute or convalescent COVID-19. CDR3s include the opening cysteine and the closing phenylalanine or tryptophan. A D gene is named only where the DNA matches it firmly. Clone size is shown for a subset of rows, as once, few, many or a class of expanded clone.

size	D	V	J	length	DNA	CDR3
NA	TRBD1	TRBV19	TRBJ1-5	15	TGTGCCAGTACCCTAGGACAGGGGGCTAGTCAGCCCCAGCATTTT	CASTLGQGASQPQHF
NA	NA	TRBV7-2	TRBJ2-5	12	TGTGCCAGCAGCTTCGAGTCGGAGACCCAGTACTTC	CASSFESETQYF
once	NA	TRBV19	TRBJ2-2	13	TGTGCCAGTAGTACCCAGAACACCGGGGAGCTGTTTTTT	CASSTQNTGELFF
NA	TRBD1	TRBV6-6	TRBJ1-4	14	TGTGCCAGCAGCTCCACAGGGGGGTATGAAAAACTGTTTTTT	CASSSTGGYEKLFF
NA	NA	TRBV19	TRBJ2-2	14	TGTGCCAGTACTGACCAGGGTTGGACCGGGGAGCTGTTTTTT	CASTDQGWTGELFF
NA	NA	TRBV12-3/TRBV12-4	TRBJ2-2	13	TGTGCCAGCAGTCTGGCTTACACCGGGGAGCTGTTTTTT	CASSLAYTGELFF
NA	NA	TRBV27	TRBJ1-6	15	TGTGCCAGCAGTTTGACTCTAAGTTATAATTCACCCCTCCACTTT	CASSLTLSYNSPLHF
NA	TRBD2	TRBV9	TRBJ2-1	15	TGTGCCAGCAGCGTAGGAGCGGGGGGGTACTTTGAGCAGTTCTTC	CASSVGAGGYFEQFF
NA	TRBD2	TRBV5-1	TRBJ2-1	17	TGCGCCAGCAGCCTGGGCCTCCTAGCGGGAGGTGGGAATGAGCAGTTCTTC	CASSLGLLAGGGNEQFF
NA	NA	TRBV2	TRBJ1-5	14	TGTGCCAGCAGCCCACAGGGAGGGGAACAGCCCCAGCATTTT	CASSPQGGEQPQHF
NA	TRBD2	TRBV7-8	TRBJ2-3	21	TGTGCCAGCAGCTTACCCTGGACTAGCGGGGGGGCTCGGTTGGACGGAGATACGCAGTATTTT	CASSLPWTSGGARLDGDTQYF
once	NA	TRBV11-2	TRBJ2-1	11	TGTGCCAGCAGCTTACGGGATGAGCAGTTCTTC	CASSLRDEQFF
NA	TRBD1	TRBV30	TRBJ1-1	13	TGTGCCGGAAAGGGACAGGTAAACACTGAAGCTTTCTTT	CAGKGQVNTEAFF
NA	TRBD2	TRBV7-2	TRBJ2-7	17	TGTGCCAGCAGCTTAGAACGCCTAGCGGGGGTCGTGTACGAGCAGTACTTC	CASSLERLAGVVYEQYF
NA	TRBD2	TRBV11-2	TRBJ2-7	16	TGTGCCAGCAGCTTAGACGCGACTAGCGGGAGTTACGAGCAGTACTTC	CASSLDATSGSYEQYF
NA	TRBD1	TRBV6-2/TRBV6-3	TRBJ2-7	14	TGTGCCAGCAGTCCGGGACAGGGAGGTCTGGAGCAGTACTTC	CASSPGQGGLEQYF
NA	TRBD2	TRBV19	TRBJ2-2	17	TGTGCCAGTAGGGGGACTAGCGGGGGACCTAACACCGGGGAGCTGTTTTTT	CASRGTSGGPNTGELFF
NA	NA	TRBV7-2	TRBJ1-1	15	TGTGCCAGCAGCTTTACGCCAGGGCTGAACACTGAAGCTTTCTTT	CASSFTPGLNTEAFF
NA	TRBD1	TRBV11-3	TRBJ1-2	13	TGTGCCAGCAGCAGACAGGGTATAGATGGCTACACCTTC	CASSRQGIDGYTF
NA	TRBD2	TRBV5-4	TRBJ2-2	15	TGTGCCAGCAGCTCTAGCGGGGGGGCGGTCGGGGAGCTGTTTTTT	CASSSSGGAVGELFF
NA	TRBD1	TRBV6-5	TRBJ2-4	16	TGTGCCAGCAGTTTTCAGGGGGCGAAGGCCAAAAACATTCAGTACTTC	CASSFQGAKAKNIQYF
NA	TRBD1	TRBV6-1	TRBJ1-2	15	TGTGCCAGCAGTGAAGAGATGACAGGGTACTATGGCTACACCTTC	CASSEEMTGYYGYTF
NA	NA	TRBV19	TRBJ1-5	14	TGTGCCAGTTGGGACGGGAGTAGCAATCAGCCCCAGCATTTT	CASWDGSSNQPQHF
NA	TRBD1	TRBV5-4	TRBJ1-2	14	TGTGCCAGCAGCGCCCTCACAGGGGACTATGGCTACACCTTC	CASSALTGDYGYTF
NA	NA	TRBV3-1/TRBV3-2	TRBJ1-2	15	TGTGCCAGCAGCCAAGCGCCGGGAGAGGCCTATGGCTACACCTTC	CASSQAPGEAYGYTF
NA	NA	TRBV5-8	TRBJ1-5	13	TGTGCCAGCAGCTTGGGGGGGGATCAGCCCCAGCATTTT	CASSLGGDQPQHF
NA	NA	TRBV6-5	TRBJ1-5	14	TGTGCCAGCACCACGGGGACACCCAATCAGCCCCAGCATTTT	CASTTGTPNQPQHF
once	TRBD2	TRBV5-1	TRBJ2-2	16	TGCGCCAGCAGCTTGGCCGCTAGCGGGGACACCGGGGAGCTGTTTTTT	CASSLAASGDTGELFF
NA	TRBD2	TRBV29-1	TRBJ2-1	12	TGCAGCAAACTAGCGGGAGACAATGAGCAGTTCTTC	CSKLAGDNEQFF
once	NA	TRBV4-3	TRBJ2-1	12	TGCGCCAGCAGCCACCCCGGGTCGGAGCAGTTCTTC	CASSHPGSEQFF